Below, 7 T cell receptor beta chains from the same sample are listed, as sequenced in a study of Graves' ophthalmopathy and Graves' hyperthyroidism. Using RNA transcripts, the TCR beta CDR3 regions were amplified. HTBI-primed first-round RT-PCR preceded second-round multiplex PCR. MiXCR, run by TCRdb on the multiplex PCR reads, gives a single entry per CDR3 protein. Altogether some 350,000 distinct CDR3 sequences are present, roughly a sixth being singletons, with the ten largest covering about 2.4%. The sequenced sample was peripheral blood. Receptors were obtained from an adult woman with stable Graves' hyperthyroidism.

V and J are TRBV6-2 or TRBV6-3 and TRBJ1-2, with 8 positions matching TRBD1. With V trimmed by 0 bases and J by 5 bases, 8 bases remained unmatched. The CDR3 extends over 16 amino acids. Germline V CDR1 and CDR2: MNHEY, SVGEGT. The CDR3 nucleotides are TGTGCCAGCAGTTACTCGGCAGGGGGCGGGATATATGGCTACACCTTC. Its protein is CASSYSAGGGIYGYTF.

This clonotype was seen ten or more times. The gene calls are TRBV4-3 and TRBJ1-5, with D tentatively TRBD1 (6 bases). Germline CDR1 and CDR2: LGHNA and YSLEER. V gave up 3 bases and J gave up 4 bases, with 19 bases separating them. The CDR3 loop spans 17 amino acids. The CDR3 DNA follows: TGCGCCAGCAGCCAGGAAAAGCTCGGGACACCTAATCAGCCCCAGCATTTT. Its translation: CASSQEKLGTPNQPQHF.

In its sample, this clonotype was seen many times. The J gene is TRBJ2-7, the V gene TRBV6-5; 8 nucleotides match TRBD1. There are 14 residues in the CDR3. Germline-derived CDR1 and CDR2 are MNHEY and SVGAGI. After removal of 7 bases from V and 0 bases from J, the junction contained 5 bases not matched to a gene. DNA for the CDR3: TGTGCCAGCAACCGACAGGGGAGCTCCTACGAGCAGTACTTC. The encoded protein is CASNRQGSSYEQYF.

This clonotype came up many times. CDR3 in amino acids: CASSYAGSGANVLTF. The CDR3 DNA is TGTGCCAGCAGTTACGCCGGCTCTGGGGCCAACGTCCTGACTTTC. The rearrangement links TRBV6-5 to TRBJ2-6; D is unclear. CDR3 size: 15 residues. The V end lost 2 bases, the J end lost 0 bases, and 5 bases lay between the germline ends. Germline CDR1 reads MNHEY; CDR2 reads SVGAGI.

CDR3 region: CASSPNPTGEETQYF. CDR3 DNA sequence: TGTGCCAGCAGCCCTAACCCAACAGGGGAGGAGACCCAGTACTTC. The chain links TRBV7-6 to TRBJ2-5; 7 bases match TRBD1. Trimming at V came to 5 bases and at J to 5 bases, leaving 11 bases not matched to a gene. The germline V gene has CDR1 SGHVS and CDR2 FNYEAQ. The CDR3 has 15 amino acids.

This clonotype was observed a handful of times. The chain recombines TRBV27 with TRBJ1-2; no clear D. The CDR3 totals 17 residues. Germline V lookup: CDR1 MNHEY, CDR2 SMNVEV (reference sequence). Trimming took 5 bases from V and 2 from J, leaving 21 bases between them. The DNA of the CDR3 is TGTGCCAGCAGTCGAGAGGCGCCGACCCCTGTAAACTATGGCTACACCTTC. Translation gives CASSREAPTPVNYGYTF.

This clonotype was observed a few times. V is TRBV12-3 or TRBV12-4 and J is TRBJ2-5; tentative D call: TRBD1 (6 bases). This CDR3 is 14 amino acids long. V was clipped by 1 base and J by 12 bases, with 18 bases between them. The CDR3 region is CASSLGGRGAPEYF. CDR3 sequence (DNA): TGTGCCAGCAGTTTAGGAGGCAGGGGAGCACCGGAGTACTTC.